The clone carrying this TCR beta chain was observed once. Its antigen is not identified. The data were taken from a study of blood T cells in healthy people across ages. V was pared by 4 bases and J by 4 bases, with 8 bases of the junction left unmatched. CDR1 is SGDLS and CDR2 is YYNGEE in the germline V gene. The CDR3 consists of 15 residues. Broader study findings: Higher diversity, along with more naive CD4+ cells, distinguished long-lived donors from aged donors.

A sample-barcoded 5' primer and a J-beta primer mix were used in a second PCR of about 7 to 11 cycles. TCRdb redid the calling of the 5' RACE reads with MiXCR, one entry per CDR3 protein. The data show 650,000 to 900,000 distinct CDR3 sequences, approximately 67% seen once. This chain joins TRBV9 and TRBJ2-1, with 7 positions matching TRBD2. The sequencing sample was made of blood. The receptor was isolated from a man under 40 in good health. The CDR3 protein is CASSPRGEGYNEQFF. The DNA of the CDR3 is TGTGCCAGCAGCCCTCGGGGGGAGGGTTACAATGAGCAGTTCTTC.